Below are 20 T cell receptor beta chains sequenced from a single sample in a study of Graves' ophthalmopathy and Graves' hyperthyroidism. Amplified material comprised TCR beta CDR3 regions derived from RNA transcripts. The authors performed first-round RT-PCR with HTBI primers and then a second-round multiplex PCR. A single record per CDR3 protein comes from TCRdb applying MiXCR to the multiplex PCR reads. This table has hundreds of thousands of distinct CDR3 sequences, 20% to 25% appearing once. The sequenced material came from peripheral blood. The receptor source for this set is a woman between 18 and 29 years old with stable Graves' hyperthyroidism. Some clones in this sample may be carry-over from other donors' samples.

This clonotype was counted a few times. The chain is built from TRBV3-1 and TRBJ1-1; D remains ambiguous. The V gene lost 1 base and the J gene lost 5 bases, with 11 bases spanning the gap. The CDR3 has 14 residues. CDR1 and CDR2 (germline): LGHDT, YNNKEL (reference sequence). CDR3 region: CASSQGPVGTEAFF. CDR3 nucleotide sequence: TGTGCCAGCAGCCAAGGACCCGTTGGGACTGAAGCTTTCTTT.

This clonotype was detected a few times. This chain links TRBV4-1 with TRBJ1-3, with a possible D match to TRBD1 (5 bases). Trimming removed 0 bases at V and 0 bases at J, with 12 bases between. Per germline, CDR1 MGHRA and CDR2 YSYEKL. There are 17 residues in the CDR3. The CDR3 sequence is CASSQDPGYYSGNTIYF. The CDR3 coding sequence is TGCGCCAGCAGCCAAGATCCAGGGTATTACTCTGGAAACACCATATATTTT.

The V gene is TRBV6-1, the J gene TRBJ2-5; 11 nucleotides line up with TRBD1. The J segment lost 5 bases and the V segment lost 10 bases, leaving 6 bases of the junction unmatched. In germline, CDR1 is MNHNS, CDR2 SASEGT. The CDR3 sequence is 13 residues long. The CDR3 loop is CANPRDRGETQYF. The CDR3 DNA follows: TGTGCCAACCCGCGGGACAGGGGGGAGACCCAGTACTTC.

This clonotype was detected ten times or more. J is TRBJ2-7 and V is TRBV6-1, with 12 bases lining up with TRBD2. The CDR3 totals 15 residues. Germline loops: CDR1 MNHNS, CDR2 SASEGT. The V gene end was trimmed by 5 bases and the J gene end by 4 bases; junction bases not matched to a gene: 6. CDR3: CASSIMTSGRYEQYF. The DNA of the CDR3 is TGTGCCAGCAGTATAATGACTAGCGGGAGATACGAGCAGTACTTC.

This clonotype showed up just a few times. The chain links TRBV9 to TRBJ2-5, with D possibly matching TRBD1 (6 bases). Per the germline V gene, CDR1 is SGDLS and CDR2 is YYNGEE. There are 14 residues in the CDR3. Trimming left V 3 bases short and J 1 base short, with 10 bases between. Written as DNA, the CDR3 is TGTGCCAGCAGCGGGACAGCAGCCCAAGAGACCCAGTACTTC. Translated: CASSGTAAQETQYF. Full variable domain (remainder filled in from reference TRBV9 and TRBJ2-5): DSGVTQTPKHLITATGQRVTLRCSPRSGDLSVYWYQQSLDQGLQFLIQYYNGEERAKGNILERFSAQQFPDLHSELNLSSLELGDSALYFCASSGTAAQETQYFGPGTRLLVL.

This clonotype has a count of ten or more. The chain uses TRBV6-5 and TRBJ2-2; 7 nucleotides line up with TRBD1. Trimming at V came to 5 bases and at J to 8 bases, leaving 11 bases not matched to a gene. The CDR3 has 15 residues. Germline V CDR1 and CDR2: MNHEY, SVGAGI. This chain's CDR3 is CASSRDRVLSGELFF. The CDR3 DNA is TGTGCCAGCAGTAGAGACAGGGTATTGTCGGGGGAGCTGTTTTTT.

The V call is TRBV6-1, the J call TRBJ1-5; D gene uncertain. CDR3 length: 14 residues. In germline, CDR1 is MNHNS, CDR2 SASEGT. V was trimmed by 3 bases and J by 6 bases, leaving 12 bases between them. The CDR3 region has the DNA TGTGCCAGCAGTGATTTGGGTCCCCCTCAGCCCCAGCATTTT. Protein product: CASSDLGPPQPQHF.

This clonotype was recorded many times. The CDR3 reads CASSSTGFFGNQPQHF. CDR3 bases: TGTGCCAGCAGCTCGACAGGTTTTTTCGGCAATCAGCCCCAGCATTTT. This chain uses TRBV12-3 or TRBV12-4 with TRBJ1-5, with TRBD1 as a possible D gene (6 bases). The germline V and J ends were trimmed by 6 bases and 2 bases, with 17 bases remaining between them. CDR3 size: 16 residues.

This clonotype was seen many times. The chain is built from TRBV7-6 and TRBJ2-7; maybe TRBD1 (6 bases). Trimming pared 4 bases from V and 0 bases from J, leaving 10 bases between. CDR1 and CDR2 (germline): SGHVS, FNYEAQ. The CDR3 contains 14 residues. This CDR3 reads CASSSDRFSYEQYF. As DNA, the CDR3 is TGTGCCAGCAGCTCGGACAGATTCTCCTACGAGCAGTACTTC.

This clonotype was observed at least ten times. CDR3 in DNA: TGCAGTGCTAGCGGGATGAAAAACATTCAGTACTTC. Amino acid sequence: CSASGMKNIQYF. The gene calls are TRBV20-1 and TRBJ2-4, with D tentatively TRBD2 (5 bases). The CDR3 length is 12 residues. The germline V and J ends were trimmed by 3 bases and 4 bases, with 7 bases remaining between them. Germline V gene sequence: CDR1 DFQATT, CDR2 SNEGSKA (reference sequence).

This clonotype appeared once. The chain has TRBV12-3 or TRBV12-4 and TRBJ2-4; 8 bases line up with TRBD1. This CDR3 comprises 15 residues. Trimming took 5 bases from V and 11 from J; bases not matched to a gene: 14. CDR3 nucleotide sequence: TGTGCCAGCAGTGGTAGTCGGGACAGGAGTTTCGTTCAGTACTTC. It codes for CASSGSRDRSFVQYF.

In this sample, this clonotype turned up a few times. V and J are TRBV9 and TRBJ2-7, with 9 bases identical to TRBD1. Germline V lookup: CDR1 SGDLS, CDR2 YYNGEE. J gave up 6 bases and V 2 bases, and 9 bases lay outside the gene matches. This CDR3 comprises 15 residues. The CDR3 loop reads CASSVTGQGISEQYF. For the CDR3, the DNA is TGTGCCAGCAGCGTCACGGGACAGGGTATTTCCGAGCAGTACTTC.

The chain employs TRBV10-1 and TRBJ2-5; D is perhaps TRBD1 or TRBD2 (5 bases each). Looked up from germline, CDR1 is WNHNN and CDR2 is SYGVQD (reference sequence). The ends were cut back, 8 bases at V and 4 bases at J, with 17 bases in the middle. The CDR3 is 14 residues long. The CDR3 DNA reads as TGCGCCAGCTCGGGGCGCCAGGGCGGAGAGACCCAGTACTTC. It is translated as CASSGRQGGETQYF.

This clonotype was seen more than once but under ten times. With a much larger clone just one base away, this may be a read error. The chain uses TRBV6-1 and TRBJ1-1; D call uncertain. This CDR3 spans 13 amino acids. From germline, CDR1 is MNHNS and CDR2 SASEGT. CDR3 coding DNA: TGTGCCAGCAACTACCGGGAAAACACTGAAGCTTGCTTT. Amino acid sequence: CASNYRENTEACF.

This clonotype was picked up many times. The gene calls are TRBV12-3 or TRBV12-4 and TRBJ2-5, with 7 positions matching TRBD1. This CDR3 spans 14 amino acids. With 6 bases clipped from V and 2 bases from J, the junction kept 6 bases outside the gene matches. CDR3 sequence: CASSRDSLQETQYF. CDR3 sequence (DNA): TGTGCCAGCAGCCGGGACAGTCTTCAAGAGACCCAGTACTTC.

This clonotype turned up a few times. The genes are TRBV28 and TRBJ2-7; maybe TRBD2 (7 bases). Trimming stripped 6 bases from V and 6 bases from J, with 27 bases between. Per germline, CDR1 MDHEN and CDR2 SYDVKM. CDR3 length: 17 amino acids. The CDR3 sequence: CASSHIAQAGQLSEQYF. The CDR3 nucleotides are TGTGCCAGCAGCCATATCGCCCAAGCGGGACAATTATCCGAGCAGTACTTC.

This clonotype was seen a handful of times. Possible read error: a much larger clone is one base away. This chain uses TRBV12-3 or TRBV12-4 with TRBJ1-6; perhaps TRBD1 as D (5 bases). There are 15 residues in the CDR3. CDR3 in DNA: TGTGCCAGCAGTTTTTCGGGACTGGGGAATTCACACCTCCACTTT. Its translation is CASSFSGLGNSHLHF.

This clonotype came up many times. CDR3 nucleotide sequence: TGTGCCAGTAGTATAGAGGACCGCCCGGGTGCTGAAGCTTTCTTT. This sequence encodes CASSIEDRPGAEAFF. The genes are TRBV19 and TRBJ1-1; D remains unclear. There are 15 residues in the CDR3. CDR1 and CDR2 from the germline V gene are LNHDA and SQIVND (reference sequence). V was cut by 0 bases and J by 6 bases, with 14 bases left in between.

This clonotype was seen a few times. This chain connects TRBV12-3 or TRBV12-4 to TRBJ2-7; unclear D gene. The length of the CDR3 is 15 residues. V dropped 1 base and J dropped 0 bases, with 10 bases sitting between them. For the CDR3, the DNA is TGTGCCAGCAGTTTAGGGCATTTGAGCTCCTACGAGCAGTACTTC. It translates to CASSLGHLSSYEQYF.

This clonotype has at least ten counts. The rearrangement uses TRBV6-2 or TRBV6-3 and TRBJ2-7, with D possibly TRBD1 on 5 matching bases. The CDR3 is made up of 13 amino acids. Germline values: CDR1 MNHEY, CDR2 SVGEGT. V was trimmed by 1 base and J by 7 bases, leaving 11 bases between them. The CDR3 loop is CASSYWLGQEQYF. As DNA, the CDR3 is TGTGCCAGCAGTTACTGGTTGGGGCAGGAGCAGTACTTC.